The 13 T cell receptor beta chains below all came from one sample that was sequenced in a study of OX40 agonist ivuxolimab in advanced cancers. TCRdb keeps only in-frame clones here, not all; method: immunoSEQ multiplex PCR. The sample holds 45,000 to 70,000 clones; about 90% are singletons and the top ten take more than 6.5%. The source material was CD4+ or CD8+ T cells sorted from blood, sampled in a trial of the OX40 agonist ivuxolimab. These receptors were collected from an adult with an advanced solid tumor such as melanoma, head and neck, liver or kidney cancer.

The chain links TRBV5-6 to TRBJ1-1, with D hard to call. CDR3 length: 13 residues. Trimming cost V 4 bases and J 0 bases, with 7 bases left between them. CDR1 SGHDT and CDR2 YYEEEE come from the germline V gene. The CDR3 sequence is CASSRNMNTEAFF. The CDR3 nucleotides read TGTGCCAGCAGCCGAAATATGAACACTGAAGCTTTCTTT.

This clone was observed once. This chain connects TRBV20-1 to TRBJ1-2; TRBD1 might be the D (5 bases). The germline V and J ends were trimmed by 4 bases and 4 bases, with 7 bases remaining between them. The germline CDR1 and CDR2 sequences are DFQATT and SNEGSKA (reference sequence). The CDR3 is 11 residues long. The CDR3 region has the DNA TGCAGTGCTAAGGGGAGCTATGGCTACACCTTC. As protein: CSAKGSYGYTF.

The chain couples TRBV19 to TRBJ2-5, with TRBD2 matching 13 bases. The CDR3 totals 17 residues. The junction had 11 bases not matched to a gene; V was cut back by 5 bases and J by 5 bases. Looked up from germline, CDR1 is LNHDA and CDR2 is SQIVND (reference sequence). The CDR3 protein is CASSPWTSGSVGETQYF. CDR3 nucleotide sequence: TGTGCCAGTAGTCCTTGGACTAGCGGGAGCGTAGGGGAGACCCAGTACTTC.

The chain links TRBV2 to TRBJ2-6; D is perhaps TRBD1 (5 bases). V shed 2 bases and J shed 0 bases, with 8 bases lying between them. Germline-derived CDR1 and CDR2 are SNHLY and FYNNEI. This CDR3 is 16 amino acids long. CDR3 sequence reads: CASSERQFSGANVLTF. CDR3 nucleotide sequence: TGTGCCAGCAGTGAAAGACAGTTCTCTGGGGCCAACGTCCTGACTTTC.

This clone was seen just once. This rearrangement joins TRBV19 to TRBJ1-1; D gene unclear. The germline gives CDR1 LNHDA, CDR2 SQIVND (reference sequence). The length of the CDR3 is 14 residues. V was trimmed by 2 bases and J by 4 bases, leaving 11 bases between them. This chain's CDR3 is CASSILLGGTEAFF. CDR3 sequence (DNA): TGTGCCAGTAGTATATTGTTGGGAGGCACTGAAGCTTTCTTT.

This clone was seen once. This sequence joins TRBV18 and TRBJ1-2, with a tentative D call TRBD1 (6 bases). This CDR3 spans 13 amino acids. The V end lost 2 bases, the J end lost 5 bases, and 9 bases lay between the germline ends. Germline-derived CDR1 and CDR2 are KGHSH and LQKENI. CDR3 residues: CASSPTTGYGYTF. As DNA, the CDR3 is TGTGCCAGCTCACCAACTACAGGGTATGGCTACACCTTC.

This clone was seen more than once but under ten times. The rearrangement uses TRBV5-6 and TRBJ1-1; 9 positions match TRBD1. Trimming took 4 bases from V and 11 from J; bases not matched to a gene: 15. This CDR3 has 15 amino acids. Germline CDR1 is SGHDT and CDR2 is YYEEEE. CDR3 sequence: CASSPNPGQGVEAFF. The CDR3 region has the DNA TGTGCCAGCAGCCCGAACCCGGGACAGGGCGTGGAGGCTTTCTTT.

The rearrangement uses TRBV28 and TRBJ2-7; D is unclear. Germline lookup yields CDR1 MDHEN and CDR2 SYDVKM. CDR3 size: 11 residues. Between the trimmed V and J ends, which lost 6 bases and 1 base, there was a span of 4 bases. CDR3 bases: TGTGCCAGCAGGCGATCCTACGAGCAGTACTTC. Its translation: CASRRSYEQYF. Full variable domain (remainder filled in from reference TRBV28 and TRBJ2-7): DVKVTQSSRYLVKRTGEKVFLECVQDMDHENMFWYRQDPGLGLRLIYFSYDVKMKEKGDIPEGYSVSREKKERFSLILESASTNQTSMYLCASRRSYEQYFGPGTRLTVT.

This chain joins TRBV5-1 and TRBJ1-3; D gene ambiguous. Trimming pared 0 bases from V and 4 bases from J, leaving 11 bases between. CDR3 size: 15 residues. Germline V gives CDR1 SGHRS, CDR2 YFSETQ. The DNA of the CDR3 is TGCGCCAGCAGCTTGGTGGCTAGCTCAGGAAACACCATATATTTT. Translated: CASSLVASSGNTIYF.

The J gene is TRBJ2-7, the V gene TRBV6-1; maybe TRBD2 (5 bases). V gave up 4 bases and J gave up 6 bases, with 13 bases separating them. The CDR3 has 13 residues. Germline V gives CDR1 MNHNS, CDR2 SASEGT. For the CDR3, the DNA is TGTGCCAGCAGTGTATCCTTCGGGGTCGAGCAGTACTTC. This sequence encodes CASSVSFGVEQYF.

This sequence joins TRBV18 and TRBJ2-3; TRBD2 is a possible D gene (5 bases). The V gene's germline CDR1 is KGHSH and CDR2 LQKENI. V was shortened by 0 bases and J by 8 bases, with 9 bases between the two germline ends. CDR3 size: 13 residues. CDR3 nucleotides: TGTGCCAGCTCACCACCGAGTGAGGGTACGCAGTATTTT. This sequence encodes CASSPPSEGTQYF. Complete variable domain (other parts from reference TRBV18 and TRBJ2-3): NAGVMQNPRHLVRRRGQEARLRCSPMKGHSHVYWYRQLPEEGLKFMVYLQKENIIDESGMPKERFSAEFPKEGPSILRIQQVVRGDSAAYFCASSPPSEGTQYFGPGTRLTVL.

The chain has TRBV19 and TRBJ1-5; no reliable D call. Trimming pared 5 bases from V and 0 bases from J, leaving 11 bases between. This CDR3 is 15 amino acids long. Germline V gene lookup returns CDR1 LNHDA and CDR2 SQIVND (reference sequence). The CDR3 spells CASSDQVYSNQPQHF. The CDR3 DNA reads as TGTGCCAGTAGTGATCAGGTCTATAGCAATCAGCCCCAGCATTTT.

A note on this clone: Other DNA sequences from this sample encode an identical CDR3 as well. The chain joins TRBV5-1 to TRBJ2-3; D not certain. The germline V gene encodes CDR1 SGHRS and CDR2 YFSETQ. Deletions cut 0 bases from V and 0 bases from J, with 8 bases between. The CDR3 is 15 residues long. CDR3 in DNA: TGCGCCAGCAGCTTGGGGTCAGTTAGCACAGATACGCAGTATTTT. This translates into CASSLGSVSTDTQYF.